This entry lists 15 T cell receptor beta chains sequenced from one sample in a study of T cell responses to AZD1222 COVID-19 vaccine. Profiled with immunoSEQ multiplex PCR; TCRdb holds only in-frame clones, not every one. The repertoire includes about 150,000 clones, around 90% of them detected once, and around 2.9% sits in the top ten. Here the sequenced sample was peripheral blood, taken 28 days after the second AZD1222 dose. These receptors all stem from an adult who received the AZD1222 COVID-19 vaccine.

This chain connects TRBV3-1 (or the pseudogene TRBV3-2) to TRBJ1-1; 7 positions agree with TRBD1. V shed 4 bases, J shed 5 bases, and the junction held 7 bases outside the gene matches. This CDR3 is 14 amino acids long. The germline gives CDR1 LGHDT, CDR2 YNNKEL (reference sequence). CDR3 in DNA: TGTGCCAGCAGCCCTGGCACAGGGGAAACTGAAGCTTTCTTT. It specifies CASSPGTGETEAFF.

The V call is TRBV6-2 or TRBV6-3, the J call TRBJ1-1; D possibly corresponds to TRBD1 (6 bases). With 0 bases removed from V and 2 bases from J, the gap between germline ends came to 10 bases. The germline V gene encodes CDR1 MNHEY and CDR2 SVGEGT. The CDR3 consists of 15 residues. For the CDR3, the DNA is TGTGCCAGCAGTTACTCGAACAGGGCCAACACTGAAGCTTTCTTT. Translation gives CASSYSNRANTEAFF.

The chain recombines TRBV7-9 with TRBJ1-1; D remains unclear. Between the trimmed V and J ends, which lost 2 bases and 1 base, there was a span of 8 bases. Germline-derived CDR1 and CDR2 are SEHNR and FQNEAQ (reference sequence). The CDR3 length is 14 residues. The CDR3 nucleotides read TGTGCCAGCAGCTTAATGGCGGGGAACACTGAAGCTTTCTTT. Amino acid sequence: CASSLMAGNTEAFF.

The CDR3 DNA reads as TGTGCCAGCAGTTTACAGGGAACAGATACGCAGTATTTT. Amino acid sequence: CASSLQGTDTQYF. The V and J genes are TRBV12-3 or TRBV12-4 and TRBJ2-3, with D perhaps matching TRBD1 (5 bases). The CDR3 is 13 amino acids. The V end lost 2 bases, the J end lost 3 bases, and 6 bases lay between the germline ends.

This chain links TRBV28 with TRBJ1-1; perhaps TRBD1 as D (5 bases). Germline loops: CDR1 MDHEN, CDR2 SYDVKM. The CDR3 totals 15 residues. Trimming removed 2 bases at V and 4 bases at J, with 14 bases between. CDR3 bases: TGTGCCAGCAGTTTAAGTCGGGGCGGATCCACTGAAGCTTTCTTT. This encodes CASSLSRGGSTEAFF.

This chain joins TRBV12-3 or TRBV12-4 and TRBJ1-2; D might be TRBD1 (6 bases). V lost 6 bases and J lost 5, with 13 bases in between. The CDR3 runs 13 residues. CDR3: CASSPDRFYGYTF. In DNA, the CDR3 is TGTGCCAGCAGCCCGGACAGATTTTATGGCTACACCTTC.

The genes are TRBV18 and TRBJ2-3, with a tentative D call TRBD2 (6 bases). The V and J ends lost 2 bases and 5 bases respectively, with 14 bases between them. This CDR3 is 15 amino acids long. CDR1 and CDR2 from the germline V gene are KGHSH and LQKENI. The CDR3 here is CASSPEEGLKDTQYF. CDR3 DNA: TGTGCCAGCTCACCAGAGGAGGGGTTGAAAGATACGCAGTATTTT. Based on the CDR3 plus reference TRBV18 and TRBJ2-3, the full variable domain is NAGVMQNPRHLVRRRGQEARLRCSPMKGHSHVYWYRQLPEEGLKFMVYLQKENIIDESGMPKERFSAEFPKEGPSILRIQQVVRGDSAAYFCASSPEEGLKDTQYFGPGTRLTVL.

The CDR3 is CASSLPGTANTEAFF. CDR3 bases: TGTGCCAGCAGCTTGCCTGGGACTGCTAACACTGAAGCTTTCTTT. The gene calls are TRBV5-8 and TRBJ1-1; tentatively, D is TRBD1 (5 bases). This CDR3 is built from 15 residues. V was cut by 1 base and J by 2 bases, with 12 bases left in between. Germline V gene sequence: CDR1 SGHTS, CDR2 YDEGEE.

CDR3 amino acids: CSGTGGAGYGTEAFF. In DNA, the CDR3 is TGCAGCGGAACAGGGGGCGCAGGGTACGGCACTGAAGCTTTCTTT. The chain employs TRBV29-1 and TRBJ1-1, with 9 positions matching TRBD1. Germline trimming cut 7 bases from V and 4 bases from J; bases unmatched to any gene: 13. CDR3 size: 15 residues. Germline V gene sequence: CDR1 SQVTM, CDR2 ANQGSEA. Based on the CDR3 plus reference TRBV29-1 and TRBJ1-1, the full variable domain is SAVISQKPSRDICQRGTSLTIQCQVDSQVTMMFWYRQQPGQSLTLIATANQGSEATYESGFVIDKFPISRPNLTFSTLTVSNMSPEDSSIYLCSGTGGAGYGTEAFFGQGTRLTVV.

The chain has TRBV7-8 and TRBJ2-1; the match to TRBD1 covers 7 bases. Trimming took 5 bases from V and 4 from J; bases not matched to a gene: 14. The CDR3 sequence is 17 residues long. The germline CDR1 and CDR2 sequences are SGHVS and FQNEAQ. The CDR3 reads CASSVFIIQGVYNEQFF. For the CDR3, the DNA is TGTGCCAGCAGCGTTTTTATAATCCAGGGGGTTTACAATGAGCAGTTCTTC.

The CDR3 nucleotides read TGTGCCAGCAGCCTCCGGGACGTAAGCCACGAGCAGTACTTC. Translating gives CASSLRDVSHEQYF. The genes are TRBV7-9 and TRBJ2-7; D may correspond to TRBD1 or TRBD2 (5 bases each). Germline CDR1 is SEHNR and CDR2 is FQNEAQ (reference sequence). The CDR3 runs 14 residues. Between the trimmed V and J ends, which lost 5 bases and 5 bases, there was a span of 16 bases.

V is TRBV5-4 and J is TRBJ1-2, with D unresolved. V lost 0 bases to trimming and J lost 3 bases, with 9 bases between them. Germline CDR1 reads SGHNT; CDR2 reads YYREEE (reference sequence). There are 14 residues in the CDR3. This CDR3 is CASSLGPWDYGYTF. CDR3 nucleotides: TGTGCCAGCAGCTTGGGGCCCTGGGACTATGGCTACACCTTC.

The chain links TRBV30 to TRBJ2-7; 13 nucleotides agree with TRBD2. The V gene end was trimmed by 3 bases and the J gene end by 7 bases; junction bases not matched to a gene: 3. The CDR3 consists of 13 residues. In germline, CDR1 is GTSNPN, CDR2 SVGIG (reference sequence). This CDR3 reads CAWSATSGGEQYF. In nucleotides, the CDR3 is TGTGCCTGGAGCGCGACTAGCGGGGGGGAGCAGTACTTC.

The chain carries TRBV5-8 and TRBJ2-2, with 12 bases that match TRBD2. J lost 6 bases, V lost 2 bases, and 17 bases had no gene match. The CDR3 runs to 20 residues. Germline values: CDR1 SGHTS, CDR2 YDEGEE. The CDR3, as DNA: TGTGCCAGCAGCTTTCCCCCACCTCAGACTAGCGGGAGAGGTTCCGGGGAGCTGTTTTTT. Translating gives CASSFPPPQTSGRGSGELFF.

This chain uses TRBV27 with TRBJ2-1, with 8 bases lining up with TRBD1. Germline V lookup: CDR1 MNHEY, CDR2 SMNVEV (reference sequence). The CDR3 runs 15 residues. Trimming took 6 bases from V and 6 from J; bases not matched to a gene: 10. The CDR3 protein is CASSVGQGRFNEQFF. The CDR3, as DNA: TGTGCCAGCAGCGTAGGACAGGGAAGATTCAATGAGCAGTTCTTC.